A selection of T cell receptor beta chains follows, all from one sample in a study of early T cells in non-severe SARS-CoV-2 infection. MiXCR, run by TCRdb on the 5' RACE reads, gives a single entry per CDR3 protein. This sample has some 54,000 distinct CDR3 sequences, with more than 8.5% found just once. Sequenced material: whole blood. Receptor source: an adult who was a healthcare worker with PCR-confirmed SARS-CoV-2 infection or an uninfected control (not recorded which). The CDR3 runs from the conserved cysteine through the conserved F or W. The order of the fields is V gene, CDR3 length, D gene, J gene, clone size, CDR3 DNA, CDR3 protein. A D gene is named only where the DNA matches it firmly. The listing skips clone size in some rows; elsewhere it reads once, few, many or a size class.

TRBV20-1	17	TRBD2	TRBJ2-1	many	TGCAGTGCTAGATCCCCGGGACTAGCGGGGTCCTACAATGAGCAGTTCTTC	CSARSPGLAGSYNEQFF
TRBV2	14	-	TRBJ2-3	many	TGTGCCAGCAGTGTACTACAGACTACAGATACGCAGTATTTT	CASSVLQTTDTQYF
TRBV2	12	-	TRBJ2-3	many	TGTGCCAGCAGTGTTGTCCGAGATACGCAGTATTTT	CASSVVRDTQYF
TRBV5-6	15	-	TRBJ2-1	-	TGTGCCAGCAGCTTGGTCACGAAGATGTGGAATGAGCAGTTCTTC	CASSLVTKMWNEQFF
TRBV7-2	16	-	TRBJ2-3	few	TGTGCCAGCAGCTTAAGTTCGGTCTCTAGCACAGATACGCAGTATTTT	CASSLSSVSSTDTQYF
TRBV29-1	14	-	TRBJ2-2	few	TGCAGCGTTCGGATAGCGCTGGACACCGGGGAGCTGTTTTTT	CSVRIALDTGELFF
TRBV5-6	16	TRBD1	TRBJ2-1	few	TGTGCCAGCAGCTCTTACAGGGGATTAGGGCAGAGTGAGCAGTTCTTC	CASSSYRGLGQSEQFF
TRBV12-3/TRBV12-4	14	TRBD1	TRBJ1-5	many	TGTGCCAGCAGTTCTACAGGGGAGGTTCAGCCCCAGCATTTT	CASSSTGEVQPQHF
TRBV29-1	13	-	TRBJ1-2	-	TGCAGCGTTGGTGTCGCGGCCAACTATGGCTACACCTTC	CSVGVAANYGYTF
TRBV20-1	14	TRBD1	TRBJ1-1	-	TGCAGTGCTAGAACCGGGACAGGGAGCACTGAAGCTTTCTTT	CSARTGTGSTEAFF
TRBV6-1	12	-	TRBJ1-6	-	TGTGCCAGCAGTGAAGCGTCCCCCCCCCTCCACTTT	CASSEASPPLHF
TRBV20-1	12	-	TRBJ1-1	few	TGCAGTGCTAGAGATCCGGGGATTGAAGCTTTCTTT	CSARDPGIEAFF
TRBV5-4	13	-	TRBJ2-1	-	TGTGCCAGCAGCCCGGGCCGTTACAATGAGCAGTTCTTC	CASSPGRYNEQFF
TRBV19	15	-	TRBJ2-2	few	TGTGCCAGTGGACCTCGTCGGGTTGACACCGGGGAGCTGTTTTTT	CASGPRRVDTGELFF
TRBV29-1	12	-	TRBJ1-2	-	TGCAGCGTTGGCGATTACGTCGATGGCTACACCTTC	CSVGDYVDGYTF
TRBV20-1	11	-	TRBJ1-4	many	TGCAGTGCAAGGGGCCAGGAAAAACTGTTTTTT	CSARGQEKLFF
TRBV9	15	TRBD2	TRBJ2-3	-	TGTGCCAGCAGCGTTAGCGGGAGCTCATACTATACGCAGTATTTT	CASSVSGSSYYTQYF
TRBV5-5	15	-	TRBJ1-3	many	TGTGCCAGCAGCTTGGGGGCGGATCGTGGAAACACCATATATTTT	CASSLGADRGNTIYF
TRBV5-1	16	-	TRBJ2-6	few	TGCGCCAGCAGCGCTACCGGTGGCTCTGGGGCCAACGTCCTGACTTTC	CASSATGGSGANVLTF
TRBV20-1	15	-	TRBJ2-3	-	TGCAGTGCTAGAGATGCCCTCGGGGGCACAGATACGCAGTATTTT	CSARDALGGTDTQYF
TRBV9	16	TRBD2	TRBJ2-1	many	TGTGCCAGCAGCGTCAGCGGGAGATATGTGTACAATGAGCAGTTCTTC	CASSVSGRYVYNEQFF
TRBV7-9	17	-	TRBJ2-1	many	TGTGCCAGCAGCTCGCCCTCAGCCGGGAGCTCCTACAATGAGCAGTTCTTC	CASSSPSAGSSYNEQFF
TRBV29-1	14	-	TRBJ2-2	many	TGCAGCGTTCCTAGGGGGTTTTTAACCGGGGAGCTGTTTTTT	CSVPRGFLTGELFF
TRBV24-1	16	-	TRBJ1-1	many	TGTGCCACCAGTGATGCCCCAGGGAAAACGTACACTGAAGCTTTCTTT	CATSDAPGKTYTEAFF
TRBV10-3	14	TRBD1	TRBJ1-5	many	TGTGCCACCGCGACAGGGGACAGCAATCAGCCCCAGCATTTT	CATATGDSNQPQHF
TRBV4-2	15	-	TRBJ1-1	-	TGTGCCAGCAGCCAAGATCTCGCAGGGATGCCTGAAGCTTTCTTT	CASSQDLAGMPEAFF
TRBV19	15	TRBD2	TRBJ2-1	few	TGTGCCAGTAGTATTCAGCGGGACTCCTACAATGAGCAGTTCTTC	CASSIQRDSYNEQFF
TRBV3-1	14	-	TRBJ1-5	-	TGTGCCAGCAGCCTCTTCCCTGGCCCCCAGCCCCAGCATTTT	CASSLFPGPQPQHF
TRBV7-2	13	-	TRBJ2-1	many	TGTGCCAGCAGCCCCGGGACAACTCATGAGCAGTTCTTC	CASSPGTTHEQFF
TRBV10-2	14	-	TRBJ2-1	-	TGCGCCAGCAGGTTGGCTAGCTTATCCAATGAGCAGTTCTTC	CASRLASLSNEQFF
TRBV20-1	18	-	TRBJ1-2	many	TGCAGTGCTAGAGTCAACCCCGGGACGAAAACTCCTAACTATGGCTACACCTTC	CSARVNPGTKTPNYGYTF
TRBV18	16	-	TRBJ1-2	many	TGTGCCAGCTCACCACCGGCAAAGGCAGCTAACTATGGCTACACCTTC	CASSPPAKAANYGYTF
TRBV7-9	15	TRBD1	TRBJ1-4	-	TGTGCCAGCAGCTTTCCGGACAGGGAACGCGAAAAACTGTTTTTT	CASSFPDREREKLFF
TRBV6-1	15	-	TRBJ1-5	-	TGTGCCAGCAGTGAAGTCTGGGGCCGCAATCAGCCCCAGCATTTT	CASSEVWGRNQPQHF
TRBV29-1	14	-	TRBJ2-7	-	TGCAGCGTCACTGGGGCAGGGACGGTCTACGAGCAGTACTTC	CSVTGAGTVYEQYF
TRBV6-5	14	TRBD2	TRBJ2-3	once	TGTGCCAGCAGTTCGACTAGCGGGGCAGATACGCAGTATTTT	CASSSTSGADTQYF
TRBV13	13	-	TRBJ2-3	many	TGTGCCAGCAGCTTTAGTAGCACAGATACGCAGTATTTT	CASSFSSTDTQYF
TRBV25-1	14	TRBD1	TRBJ2-3	few	TGTGCCAGCAGGGGGGACAGGGGGCCGGATACGCAGTATTTT	CASRGDRGPDTQYF
TRBV13	12	-	TRBJ1-2	-	TGTGCCAGCAGCTCTGCAGGGTATGGCTACACCTTC	CASSSAGYGYTF